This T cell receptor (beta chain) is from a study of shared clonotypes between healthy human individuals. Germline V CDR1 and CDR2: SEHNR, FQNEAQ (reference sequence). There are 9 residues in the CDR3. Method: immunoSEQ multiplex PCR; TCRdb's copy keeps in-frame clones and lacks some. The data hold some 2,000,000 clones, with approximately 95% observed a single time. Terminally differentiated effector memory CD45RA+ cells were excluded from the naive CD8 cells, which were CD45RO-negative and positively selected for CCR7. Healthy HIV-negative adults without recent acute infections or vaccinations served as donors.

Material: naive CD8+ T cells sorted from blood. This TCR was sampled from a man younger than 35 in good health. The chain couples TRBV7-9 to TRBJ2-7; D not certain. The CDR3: CATENEQYF. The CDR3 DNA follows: TGTGCAACCGAGAACGAGCAGTACTTC.